Here is one TCR beta chain with its context. Its antigen is as yet unknown. These data belong to a study of cytomegalovirus exposure and HLA in healthy donors. Findings of the study overall: In a later analysis, TCR beta V- and J-gene trimming showed a link to a missense DCLRE1C variant.

The PCR was carried out with 60 Vbeta primers and 13 Jbeta primers. Here immunoSEQ multiplex PCR was the method, and the copy in TCRdb shows in-frame clones only, minus some. The sample records 90,000 to 120,000 clones, roughly four fifths being singletons. Trimming cost V 2 bases and J 0 bases; bases outside gene matches: 8. Germline values: CDR1 MGHRA, CDR2 YSYEKL. The CDR3 runs 20 residues. The TCR was taken from a man aged 18 to 29 in good health and CMV-seronegative. The specimen was PBMCs. The chain uses TRBV4-1 and TRBJ2-3; 16 bases fit TRBD2. CDR3 residues: CASSQPTGGLAGGSTDTQYF. The CDR3 DNA follows: TGCGCCAGCAGCCAACCCACAGGGGGACTAGCGGGGGGGAGCACAGATACGCAGTATTTT.